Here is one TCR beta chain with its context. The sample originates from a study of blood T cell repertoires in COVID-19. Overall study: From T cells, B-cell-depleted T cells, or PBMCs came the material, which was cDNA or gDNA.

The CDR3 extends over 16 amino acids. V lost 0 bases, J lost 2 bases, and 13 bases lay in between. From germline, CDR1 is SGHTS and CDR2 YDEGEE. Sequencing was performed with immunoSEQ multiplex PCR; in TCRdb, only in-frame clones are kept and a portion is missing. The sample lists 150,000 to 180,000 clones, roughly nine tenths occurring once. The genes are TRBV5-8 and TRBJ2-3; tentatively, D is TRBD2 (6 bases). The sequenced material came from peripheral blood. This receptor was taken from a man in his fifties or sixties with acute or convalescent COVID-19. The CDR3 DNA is TGTGCCAGCAGCTTGGGCGGGGCCGCATTCACAGATACGCAGTATTTT. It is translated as CASSLGGAAFTDTQYF. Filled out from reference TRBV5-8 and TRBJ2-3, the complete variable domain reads EAGVTQSPTHLIKTRGQQATLRCSPISGHTSVYWYQQALGLGLQFLLWYDEGEERNRGNFPPRFSGRQFPNYSSELNVNALELEDSALYLCASSLGGAAFTDTQYFGPGTRLTVL.